Sequencing of this T cell receptor (beta chain) was carried out in a study of T cells in Graves' hyperthyroidism and ophthalmopathy. For the study at large: The initial diagnosis was the point when peripheral blood was collected, ahead of any treatment. General study points: Among clonotypes expanded in thyroid above 0.001, most were also found in blood.

This clonotype occurred many times. Its antigen remains unidentified. The source material, RNA transcripts, was used to amplify TCR beta CDR3 regions. An initial round of RT-PCR targeting the TCR CDR3 relied on the HTBI primer set. TCRdb itself ran the multiplex PCR reads through MiXCR, one entry per CDR3 protein. The repertoire holds about 480,000 distinct CDR3 sequences, with 14% as singletons. On the basis of clinical symptoms, serum thyroxine and TRAb, thyroid ultrasound and orbital computed tomography, diagnoses were made. The source of the PBMCs was 10 ml of fresh peripheral blood. This receptor was taken from a woman in her late teens or twenties with Graves' hyperthyroidism. The specimen was blood.

CDR3 bases: TGTGCCAGCAGAAAAATCTTTTCGTACACAGATACGCAGTATTTT. It translates to CASRKIFSYTDTQYF. The J gene is TRBJ2-3, the V gene TRBV12-3 or TRBV12-4; the D is unclear. The CDR3 is 15 residues long. Trimming shortened V by 6 bases and J by 2 bases, and 15 bases separated the two germline ends.